What follows are 26 T cell receptor beta chains derived from one specimen sequenced in a study of blood T cell repertoires in COVID-19. TCRdb keeps only in-frame clones here, not all; method: immunoSEQ multiplex PCR. The sample comprises about 130,000 clones, around four fifths of which are singletons, and 20% to 25% rests with the top ten. The sample comprised peripheral blood. Source of these receptors: an older man with acute or convalescent COVID-19.

This clone came up once. The chain couples TRBV7-9 to TRBJ2-5; 7 bases fit TRBD2. V shed 8 bases and J 4 bases; nucleotides not matched to a gene: 4. The CDR3 covers 12 residues. In germline, CDR1 is SEHNR, CDR2 FQNEAQ (reference sequence). The CDR3 DNA is TGTGCCAGCGCTCCGGGGGGAGAGACCCAGTACTTC. The encoded protein is CASAPGGETQYF.

This clone was seen more than once but under ten times. The V call is TRBV19, the J call TRBJ1-2, with D unresolved. Per germline, CDR1 LNHDA and CDR2 SQIVND (reference sequence). This CDR3 region has 13 residues. The V gene lost 9 bases and the J gene lost 3 bases, with 14 bases spanning the gap. In DNA, the CDR3 is TGTGCCAGCGAGCTAAACAGCTACTATGGCTACACCTTC. Residues: CASELNSYYGYTF.

The chain joins TRBV9 to TRBJ2-1; perhaps TRBD2 as D (6 bases). This CDR3 spans 15 amino acids. V lost 0 bases to trimming and J lost 1 base, with 8 bases between them. From germline, CDR1 is SGDLS and CDR2 YYNGEE. CDR3 nucleotides: TGTGCCAGCAGCGTAGGCGGGATTTCCTACAATGAGCAGTTCTTC. Amino acid sequence: CASSVGGISYNEQFF.

CDR3 residues: CASSQVQNNSPLHF. CDR3 bases: TGTGCCAGCAGCCAGGTCCAGAATAATTCACCCCTCCACTTT. The chain recombines TRBV3-1 (or the pseudogene TRBV3-2) with TRBJ1-6, with D unresolved. V lost 3 bases and J lost 5, with 8 bases in between. This CDR3 is built from 14 residues. Per the germline V gene, CDR1 is LGHDT and CDR2 is YNNKEL (reference sequence).

The chain employs TRBV2 and TRBJ1-4, with 7 bases identical to TRBD1. CDR1 is SNHLY, CDR2 FYNNEI, per germline. The CDR3 is made up of 14 amino acids. V lost 6 bases, J lost 7 bases, and 8 bases stayed unmatched. The CDR3 sequence is CASSIQGNGEKLFF. CDR3 in DNA: TGTGCCAGCAGCATACAGGGGAACGGTGAAAAACTGTTTTTT.

This clone was observed many times. The chain has TRBV6-5 and TRBJ2-7; TRBD2 matches at 7 bases. The germline V gene encodes CDR1 MNHEY and CDR2 SVGAGI. The CDR3 sequence is 14 residues long. V gave up 6 bases and J gave up 2 bases; unmatched junction bases: 7. The CDR3: CASSGEGPTYEQYF. The CDR3 bases are TGTGCCAGCAGCGGGGAGGGACCAACCTACGAGCAGTACTTC.

The chain joins TRBV3-1 (or the pseudogene TRBV3-2) to TRBJ1-1, with D possibly matching TRBD1 (6 bases). Germline CDR1 is LGHDT and CDR2 is YNNKEL (reference sequence). This CDR3 comprises 14 residues. The V end lost 1 base, the J end lost 5 bases, and 11 bases lay between the germline ends. CDR3 nucleotides: TGTGCCAGCAGCCAAGCAGGGGCTGGGACTGAAGCTTTCTTT. It yields the protein CASSQAGAGTEAFF.

This clone was picked up one time. The genes are TRBV4-2 and TRBJ2-2; TRBD1 agrees at 12 bases. V gave up 3 bases and J gave up 4 bases; unmatched junction bases: 6. CDR1 LGHNA and CDR2 YNFKEQ come from the germline V gene. This CDR3 is 17 amino acids long. The CDR3 reads CASSQPGQGAGTGELFF. DNA for the CDR3: TGTGCCAGCAGCCAGCCGGGACAGGGGGCAGGCACCGGGGAGCTGTTTTTT.

This clone was observed once. The chain recombines TRBV3-1 (or the pseudogene TRBV3-2) with TRBJ2-7; 7 bases match TRBD1. Trimming cost V 4 bases and J 6 bases; bases outside gene matches: 9. The CDR3 loop spans 14 amino acids. The germline V gene has CDR1 LGHDT and CDR2 YNNKEL (reference sequence). The CDR3 coding sequence is TGTGCCAGCAGCCCTCTTCGACAGGGTGGCGAGCAGTACTTC. As protein: CASSPLRQGGEQYF.

V gene TRBV10-3 combines with J gene TRBJ2-7; tentative D call: TRBD1 (5 bases). Trimming left V 10 bases short and J 2 bases short, with 18 bases between. The CDR3 spans 14 residues. CDR1 and CDR2 from the germline V gene are ENHRY and SYGVKD. CDR3 sequence: CATASTDTTYEQYF. The CDR3, as DNA: TGTGCCACAGCCTCGACAGATACTACCTACGAGCAGTACTTC.

This rearrangement joins TRBV7-2 to TRBJ2-5; TRBD1 matches at 10 bases. The CDR3 spans 16 residues. V lost 3 bases and J lost 2; bases outside the gene matches: 6. Germline V CDR1 and CDR2: SGHTA, FQGNSA. CDR3 protein: CASSFRRTGGQETQYF. CDR3 in DNA: TGTGCCAGCAGCTTCAGAAGGACAGGGGGACAAGAGACCCAGTACTTC.

This clone was recorded once. The V call is TRBV28, the J call TRBJ2-3, with 9 bases fitting TRBD2. Trimming at V came to 3 bases and at J to 6 bases, leaving 10 bases not matched to a gene. CDR3 length: 16 amino acids. Germline V gives CDR1 MDHEN, CDR2 SYDVKM. The CDR3 spells CASSLSSGGVGDTQYF. The CDR3 bases are TGTGCCAGCAGTTTGAGTAGCGGGGGCGTAGGGGATACGCAGTATTTT.

The chain carries TRBV7-9 and TRBJ1-3, with TRBD1 identical over 7 bases. Germline loops: CDR1 SEHNR, CDR2 FQNEAQ (reference sequence). This CDR3 is built from 14 residues. The V and J ends lost 8 bases and 5 bases, in that order; junction bases with no gene match: 9. The CDR3 loop is CASSAGTERNTIYF. CDR3 in DNA: TGTGCCAGCTCCGCCGGGACAGAAAGAAACACCATATATTTT. The complete variable domain, with remaining parts taken from reference TRBV7-9 and TRBJ1-3, reads DTGVSQNPRHKITKRGQNVTFRCDPISEHNRLYWYRQTLGQGPEFLTYFQNEAQLEKSRLLSDRFSAERPKGSFSTLEIQRTEQGDSAMYLCASSAGTERNTIYFGEGSWLTVV.

The chain recombines TRBV5-8 with TRBJ2-5; TRBD1 matches at 10 bases. In germline, CDR1 is SGHTS, CDR2 YDEGEE. This CDR3 region has 17 residues. The trim removed 3 bases at V and 0 bases at J, leaving 8 bases unmatched. CDR3 loop: CASSWGDRGPYQETQYF. DNA for the CDR3: TGTGCCAGCAGCTGGGGGGACAGGGGACCGTACCAAGAGACCCAGTACTTC.

This chain uses TRBV6-5 with TRBJ2-2, with D possibly TRBD1 on 5 matching bases. CDR3 length: 15 residues. With 7 bases removed from V and 1 base from J, the gap between germline ends came to 13 bases. CDR1 is MNHEY, CDR2 SVGAGI, per germline. This CDR3 reads CASTLRTRNTGELFF. The DNA for the CDR3 is TGTGCCAGCACGCTCCGGACAAGGAACACCGGGGAGCTGTTTTTT.

The rearrangement joins TRBV7-6 to TRBJ2-1; 7 bases map to TRBD1. The germline V gene encodes CDR1 SGHVS and CDR2 FNYEAQ. This CDR3 contains 17 residues. Losses at the gene ends were 2 bases for V and 0 bases for J; bases not matched to a gene: 7. This CDR3 is CASSLNGQVASYNEQFF. The DNA for the CDR3 is TGTGCCAGCAGCTTAAACGGACAGGTTGCCTCCTACAATGAGCAGTTCTTC.

This clone was counted a few times. The chain carries TRBV3-1 (or the pseudogene TRBV3-2) and TRBJ1-3; 11 bases align to TRBD1. The CDR3 has 17 residues. With V trimmed by 3 bases and J by 1 base, 5 bases remained unmatched. Germline V CDR1 and CDR2: LGHDT, YNNKEL (reference sequence). This CDR3 is CASSHGQGALSGNTIYF. CDR3 nucleotide sequence: TGTGCCAGCAGCCACGGACAGGGGGCTTTATCTGGAAACACCATATATTTT.

The V gene is TRBV5-4, the J gene TRBJ1-2; D is possibly TRBD1 (5 bases). Per germline, CDR1 SGHNT and CDR2 YYREEE (reference sequence). This CDR3 is 13 amino acids long. The V and J ends lost 2 bases and 8 bases respectively, with 13 bases between them. DNA for the CDR3: TGTGCCAGCAGCTTACAACAGGCTGGCGGCTACACCTTC. This encodes CASSLQQAGGYTF.

The chain has TRBV28 and TRBJ1-2, with a possible D match to TRBD1 (5 bases). The V and J ends lost 6 bases and 4 bases respectively, with 18 bases between them. The CDR3 covers 15 residues. Looked up from germline, CDR1 is MDHEN and CDR2 is SYDVKM. CDR3: CASSVAGTVSYGYTF. The CDR3 nucleotides read TGTGCCAGCAGCGTTGCGGGGACCGTGTCCTATGGCTACACCTTC.

V and J are TRBV24-1 and TRBJ2-1; D might be TRBD2 (6 bases). The CDR3 has 12 residues. The V end was cut by 5 bases, the J end by 9 bases, with 10 bases between. Germline V lookup: CDR1 KGHDR, CDR2 SFDVKD. The CDR3 sequence is CATSAGGTEQFF. The CDR3 DNA reads as TGTGCCACCAGTGCCGGCGGGACTGAGCAGTTCTTC.

The rearrangement links TRBV6-5 to TRBJ2-1; 9 bases align to TRBD2. Trimming removed 2 bases from V and 7 bases from J; junction bases left unmatched: 9. Germline V gives CDR1 MNHEY, CDR2 SVGAGI. The CDR3 has 16 residues. CDR3 loop: CASSYRAQRGENEQFF. The CDR3 coding sequence is TGTGCCAGCAGTTACCGGGCGCAGCGGGGGGAAAATGAGCAGTTCTTC.

A few counts support this clone. The rearrangement joins TRBV28 to TRBJ2-5; no definite D call. Trimming cost V 2 bases and J 3 bases, with 7 bases left between them. The CDR3 sequence is 13 residues long. Germline V gene data show CDR1 as MDHEN and CDR2 as SYDVKM. DNA for the CDR3: TGTGCCAGCAGTTTAGGGCCCAAAGAGACCCAGTACTTC. Protein sequence: CASSLGPKETQYF. Full variable domain (outside the CDR3, taken from reference TRBV28 and TRBJ2-5): DVKVTQSSRYLVKRTGEKVFLECVQDMDHENMFWYRQDPGLGLRLIYFSYDVKMKEKGDIPEGYSVSREKKERFSLILESASTNQTSMYLCASSLGPKETQYFGPGTRLLVL.

This clone was seen a few times. The chain joins TRBV7-9 to TRBJ1-2; tentative D call: TRBD1 (5 bases). CDR1 is SEHNR, CDR2 FQNEAQ, per germline (reference sequence). The V end was cut by 5 bases, the J end by 3 bases, with 13 bases between. The CDR3 totals 14 residues. CDR3 amino acids: CASSPDRTYYGYTF. In nucleotides, the CDR3 is TGTGCCAGCAGCCCAGACAGAACGTACTATGGCTACACCTTC.

The rearrangement joins TRBV7-8 to TRBJ2-1; possible D gene TRBD1, 6 bases. This CDR3 has 14 amino acids. Germline CDR1 and CDR2: SGHVS and FQNEAQ. Trimming removed 3 bases at V and 2 bases at J, with 8 bases between. CDR3 DNA sequence: TGTGCCAGCAGCTTTAGGGACACCTACAATGAGCAGTTCTTC. Translating it yields CASSFRDTYNEQFF.

The CDR3 loop reads CAISESKASNEQFF. The CDR3 nucleotides are TGTGCCATCAGTGAGTCGAAAGCTTCTAATGAGCAGTTCTTC. V gene TRBV10-3 combines with J gene TRBJ2-1; no firm D call. The V gene's germline CDR1 is ENHRY and CDR2 SYGVKD. Between the trimmed V and J ends, which lost 0 bases and 7 bases, there was a span of 10 bases. This CDR3 is built from 14 residues.

The V call is TRBV5-4, the J call TRBJ2-2; D may be TRBD1 (6 bases). The V end was cut by 2 bases, the J end by 2 bases, with 13 bases between. This CDR3 region has 16 residues. Per germline, CDR1 SGHNT and CDR2 YYREEE (reference sequence). The CDR3 coding sequence is TGTGCCAGCAGCTTACGGACAGCCCCAAACACCGGGGAGCTGTTTTTT. Its translation: CASSLRTAPNTGELFF.